These T cell receptor beta chains were read from a single sample in a study of OX40 agonist ivuxolimab in advanced cancers. Clones were sequenced by immunoSEQ multiplex PCR, and TCRdb holds only the in-frame ones, with some missing. In the table there are about 120,000 clones, 85% to 90% of which are singletons. Sequenced material: CD4+ or CD8+ T cells sorted from blood, taken in a trial of the OX40 agonist ivuxolimab. These receptors were taken from an adult with an advanced solid tumor such as melanoma, head and neck, liver or kidney cancer. Both conserved end residues are part of each CDR3. A D gene is named only where the DNA matches it firmly. Not every row has a clone size; where given, it reads once, few, many or a size class.

v_call	clone_size	j_call	d_call	cdr3_nt	cdr3_aa
TRBV5-1	few	TRBJ1-5	.	TGCGCCAGCAGGGAGATGTATGAGCATCAGCCCCAGCATTTT	CASREMYEHQPQHF
TRBV7-9	.	TRBJ2-3	.	TGTGCCAGCAGCTTAGGTGGTGGAGCTAGCACAGATACGCAGTATTTT	CASSLGGGASTDTQYF
TRBV7-2	.	TRBJ2-3	.	TGTGCCAGCAGCTTTAAGTCTAGCGGCACAGATACGCAGTATTTT	CASSFKSSGTDTQYF
TRBV5-1	.	TRBJ2-1	.	TGCGCCAGCAGCACAAACATGGTGAACAATGAGCAGTTCTTC	CASSTNMVNNEQFF
TRBV7-2	.	TRBJ1-1	.	TGTGCCAGCAGCTTAGCCGCAGGGACGGGCACTGAAGCTTTCTTT	CASSLAAGTGTEAFF
TRBV6-5	.	TRBJ1-2	.	TGTGCCAGCAGTACCCAGCGGTATGGCTACACCTTC	CASSTQRYGYTF
TRBV19	once	TRBJ2-3	TRBD1	TGTGCCAGTAGCTCGACAGGGTCCACAGATACGCAGTATTTT	CASSSTGSTDTQYF
TRBV7-2	.	TRBJ2-7	.	TGTGCCAGCAGACGTGGGGCCGAGATGGACGAGCAGTACTTC	CASRRGAEMDEQYF
TRBV2	.	TRBJ2-5	TRBD2	TGTGCCAGCAGGGAAATAGCGGGACGTGGAGAGACCCAGTACTTC	CASREIAGRGETQYF
TRBV19	.	TRBJ2-4	TRBD1	TGTGCCAGTAGGCGACAGGGGGCTGGGGCCAAAAACATTCAGTACTTC	CASRRQGAGAKNIQYF
TRBV19	.	TRBJ2-3	.	TGTGCCAGTAGGCCTTTTAGCACAGATACGCAGTATTTT	CASRPFSTDTQYF
TRBV4-3	.	TRBJ1-1	TRBD1	TGCGCCAGCAGCCAGAATTTAATCTTCGGGACAGGGGGCACGAATAACACTGAAGCTTTCTTT	CASSQNLIFGTGGTNNTEAFF
TRBV5-4	once	TRBJ2-3	TRBD1	TGTGCCAGCAGCTTGGGGTCAGGACAGGGGGCAGATACGCAGTATTTT	CASSLGSGQGADTQYF
TRBV28	.	TRBJ1-2	.	TGTGCCAGCAGGATGACACCTAACTATGGCTACACCTTC	CASRMTPNYGYTF
TRBV2	.	TRBJ1-5	TRBD1	TGTGCCAGCACCACTGACAGGGGTAGCAATCAGCCCCAGCATTTT	CASTTDRGSNQPQHF
TRBV29-1	.	TRBJ2-1	.	TGCAGCGTTACTCCTCGGGATGAGCAGTTCTTC	CSVTPRDEQFF
TRBV29-1	.	TRBJ1-1	TRBD1	TGCAGCGGGGACAGCGTAAACACTGAAGCTTTCTTT	CSGDSVNTEAFF
TRBV7-8	.	TRBJ1-2	TRBD1	TGTGCCAGCAGCGCAACAGGGGCGAGCTATGGCTACACCTTC	CASSATGASYGYTF
TRBV19	.	TRBJ1-3	.	TGTGCCAGTAGTATCCTTCAAGGGCGCTCTGGAAACACCATATATTTT	CASSILQGRSGNTIYF
TRBV6-4	.	TRBJ2-1	TRBD2	TGTGCCAGCAGTGACACAGCGGGGCGATTCCACAATGAGCAGTTCTTC	CASSDTAGRFHNEQFF
TRBV7-3	.	TRBJ2-3	.	TGTGCCAGCAGCTTATCAGGGGGCACAGATACGCAGTATTTT	CASSLSGGTDTQYF
TRBV6-5	.	TRBJ1-1	.	TGTGCCAGCAGTTACTCGAGGAATTTGAACACTGAAGCTTTCTTT	CASSYSRNLNTEAFF
TRBV7-9	.	TRBJ1-2	TRBD1	TGTGCCAGCAGCCACCGGGACAGAGACTATGGCTACACCTTC	CASSHRDRDYGYTF
TRBV10-3	.	TRBJ2-3	.	TGTGCCATTGGGACTAGCACAGATACGCAGTATTTT	CAIGTSTDTQYF
TRBV4-3	.	TRBJ1-2	TRBD1	TGCGCCAGCAGCCAAGATATCCGGGACAGGTTCTATGGCTACACCTTC	CASSQDIRDRFYGYTF
TRBV6-1	.	TRBJ1-1	.	TGTGCCAGCAGTGATTCGATAGGGTCCACTGAAGCTTTCTTT	CASSDSIGSTEAFF
TRBV5-1	.	TRBJ2-7	.	TGCGCCAGCAGCTCCCACACAGGGACGGTCCCCTACGAGCAGTACTTC	CASSSHTGTVPYEQYF
TRBV6-4	.	TRBJ1-1	.	TGTGCCAGCAGTGACGCTGGGGGTTGGGCTTTCTTT	CASSDAGGWAFF
TRBV18	.	TRBJ1-3	.	TGTGCCAGCTCACCACCGAGCAGGGTTTACTCTGGAAACACCATATATTTT	CASSPPSRVYSGNTIYF
TRBV6-6	.	TRBJ2-1	.	TGTGCCAGCGTAATAGCGACATACAATGAGCAGTTCTTC	CASVIATYNEQFF
TRBV15	.	TRBJ2-7	.	TGTGCCACCAGCTCCGGGCCCCCCTACGAGCAGTACTTC	CATSSGPPYEQYF
TRBV6-5	.	TRBJ2-7	TRBD1	TGTGCCAGCACCAGCCCGGGACAGGGATCATACGAGCAGTACTTC	CASTSPGQGSYEQYF
TRBV28	.	TRBJ1-2	TRBD1	TGTGCCAGCCGACCAGGGGGCGATAACTATGGCTACACCTTC	CASRPGGDNYGYTF
TRBV2	.	TRBJ2-3	.	TGTGCCAGCAGCATACTAGCAGTGGCCGCAGATACGCAGTATTTT	CASSILAVAADTQYF
TRBV7-2	.	TRBJ2-5	.	TGTGCCAGCAGCTTAGCGTTCAGGGGGAGGGAGACCCAGTACTTC	CASSLAFRGRETQYF
TRBV6-1	.	TRBJ1-5	.	TGTGCCAGCATCGGGGGGGATCGTCAGCCCCAGCATTTT	CASIGGDRQPQHF
TRBV5-1	.	TRBJ2-5	.	TGCGCCAGCAGCTTGGATGGGGGATCTGAGGGGACCCAGTACTTC	CASSLDGGSEGTQYF
TRBV7-2	.	TRBJ2-7	.	TGTGCCAGCAGCTTACAGTCAGGGCTGAAGTACGAGCAGTACTTC	CASSLQSGLKYEQYF
TRBV5-1	.	TRBJ2-7	TRBD1	TGCGCCAGCAGCTTGGGACAGGGTAACTACGAGCAGTACTTC	CASSLGQGNYEQYF
TRBV27	.	TRBJ2-1	TRBD1	TGTGCCAGCAGTCCCACCGGGACAGGTTACAATGAGCAGTTCTTC	CASSPTGTGYNEQFF